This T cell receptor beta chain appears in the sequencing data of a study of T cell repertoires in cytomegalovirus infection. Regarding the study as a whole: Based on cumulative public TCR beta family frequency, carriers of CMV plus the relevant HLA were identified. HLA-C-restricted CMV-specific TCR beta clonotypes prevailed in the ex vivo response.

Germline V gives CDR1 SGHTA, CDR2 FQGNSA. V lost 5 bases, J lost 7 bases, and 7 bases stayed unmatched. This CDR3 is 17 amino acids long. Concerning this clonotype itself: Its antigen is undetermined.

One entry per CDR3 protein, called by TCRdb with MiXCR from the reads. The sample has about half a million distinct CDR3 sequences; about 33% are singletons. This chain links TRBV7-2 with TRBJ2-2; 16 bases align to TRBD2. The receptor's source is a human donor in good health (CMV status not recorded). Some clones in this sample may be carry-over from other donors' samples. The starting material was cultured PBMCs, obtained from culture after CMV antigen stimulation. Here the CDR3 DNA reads TGTGCCAGCAGCACGAAGGGACTAGCGGGAGGGTTCGGGGAGCTGTTTTTT. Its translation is CASSTKGLAGGFGELFF.